This entry lists 18 T cell receptor beta chains sequenced from one sample in a study of identical twins. TCRdb re-called the 5' RACE reads through MiXCR, storing one row per CDR3 protein. In the table there are around 250,000 distinct CDR3 sequences, about 7.3% of which are singletons. These same data were also listed under a study on yellow fever vaccine responses in identical twins.

The sample taken for sequencing was memory (CD45RO+) T cells sorted from blood. These receptors were collected from a woman under 30 in good health.

The chain uses TRBV2 and TRBJ2-1; unclear D gene. CDR3 length equals 13 residues. Germline V lookup: CDR1 SNHLY, CDR2 FYNNEI. V was pared by 6 bases and J by 5 bases, with 11 bases between. The DNA for the CDR3 is TGTGCCAGCAGCTCGCCCTTCAACAATGAGCAGTTCTTC. This codes for CASSSPFNNEQFF.

In its sample, this clonotype was seen a few times. The rearrangement links TRBV6-4 to TRBJ2-1; TRBD1 might be the D (6 bases). The V end lost 0 bases, the J end lost 4 bases, and 13 bases lay between the germline ends. CDR1 and CDR2 from the germline V gene are MRHNA and SNTAGT. The CDR3 length is 16 residues. CDR3 sequence reads: CASSDSERQGYNEQFF. The CDR3 bases are TGTGCCAGCAGTGACTCAGAGAGGCAGGGGTACAATGAGCAGTTCTTC.

This clonotype has ten or more counts. CDR3 sequence reads: CASRDSGASTDTQYF. The CDR3 coding sequence is TGTGCCAGCCGCGATAGCGGGGCTAGCACAGATACGCAGTATTTT. The J gene is TRBJ2-3, the V gene TRBV12-3 or TRBV12-4, with 8 bases lining up with TRBD2. There are 15 residues in the CDR3. Trimming at V came to 8 bases and at J to 0 bases, leaving 7 bases not matched to a gene.

This clonotype was seen only a few times. This chain connects TRBV3-1 to TRBJ1-1; 9 bases line up with TRBD1. V shed 4 bases, J shed 1 base, and the junction held 7 bases outside the gene matches. Germline V gene data show CDR1 as LGHDT and CDR2 as YNNKEL (reference sequence). This CDR3 has 16 amino acids. This chain's CDR3 is CASSPLGQGKNTEAFF. The CDR3, as DNA: TGTGCCAGCAGCCCCTTGGGACAGGGTAAGAACACTGAAGCTTTCTTT.

This clonotype was recorded at least ten times. The chain is built from TRBV7-3 and TRBJ1-2, with TRBD1 identical over 7 bases. J gave up 4 bases and V 0 bases, and 2 bases lay outside the gene matches. Germline loops: CDR1 SGHTA, CDR2 FQGTGA. CDR3 length: 14 amino acids. The CDR3 region is CASSLTGGAYGYTF. The CDR3 DNA follows: TGTGCCAGCAGCTTAACAGGGGGCGCCTATGGCTACACCTTC.

This clonotype was counted many times. The rearrangement uses TRBV5-1 and TRBJ2-1, with 8 bases lining up with TRBD2. Germline assignment: CDR1 SGHRS and CDR2 YFSETQ. Losses at the gene ends were 4 bases for V and 6 bases for J; bases not matched to a gene: 15. The CDR3 runs to 17 residues. The CDR3 here is CASSRETSGGIINEQFF. The CDR3 nucleotides are TGCGCCAGCAGCCGTGAAACGAGCGGGGGTATAATCAATGAGCAGTTCTTC.

This clonotype occurred a few times. The chain has TRBV12-3 or TRBV12-4 and TRBJ1-4; tentative D call: TRBD1 (6 bases). The CDR3 sequence is 16 residues long. Trimming took off 0 bases at V and 5 bases at J, with 13 bases between the two ends. The CDR3 DNA sequence: TGTGCCAGCAGTTTAGCGCGAGTAGGGGGGAATGAAAAACTGTTTTTT. Translation: CASSLARVGGNEKLFF.

The chain combines TRBV3-1 with TRBJ2-1, with D perhaps TRBD2 (6 bases). V was shortened by 5 bases and J by 9 bases, with 11 bases between the two germline ends. CDR1 is LGHDT, CDR2 YNNKEL, per germline (reference sequence). This CDR3 region has 12 residues. As DNA, the CDR3 is TGTGCCAGCAGCGACCCCGGGGGTGAGCAGTTCTTC. Protein product: CASSDPGGEQFF.

The table lists this clonotype with a few counts. This chain connects TRBV12-3 or TRBV12-4 to TRBJ1-2; D unclear. Trimming left V 2 bases short and J 4 bases short, with 8 bases between. The CDR3 extends over 13 amino acids. CDR3 sequence: CASSLKGSYGYTF. CDR3 nucleotides: TGTGCCAGCAGTTTAAAAGGATCCTATGGCTACACCTTC.

The sample holds a few counts of this clonotype. V gene TRBV20-1 combines with J gene TRBJ2-2; D uncertain. V shed 1 base and J shed 3 bases, with 6 bases lying between them. Germline loops: CDR1 DFQATT, CDR2 SNEGSKA (reference sequence). The CDR3 totals 13 residues. CDR3 sequence (DNA): TGCAGTGCTAGAGCTCACGACACCGGGGAGCTGTTTTTT. This translates into CSARAHDTGELFF.

This clonotype was recorded many times. J is TRBJ2-5 and V is TRBV5-1; D perhaps matches TRBD2 (5 bases). Deletions cut 3 bases from V and 1 base from J, with 7 bases between. CDR1 SGHRS and CDR2 YFSETQ come from the germline V gene. This CDR3 is built from 13 residues. The CDR3 loop is CASSSAGQETQYF. CDR3 in DNA: TGCGCCAGCAGCTCGGCGGGCCAAGAGACCCAGTACTTC.

The rearrangement joins TRBV12-5 to TRBJ2-1; D is ambiguous. The CDR3 totals 15 residues. CDR1 and CDR2 (germline): LGHNT, FRNRAP. V was pared by 0 bases and J by 1 base, with 7 bases between. CDR3 sequence reads: CASGLVSISYNEQFF. Here the CDR3 DNA reads TGTGCTAGTGGTTTGGTATCGATTTCCTACAATGAGCAGTTCTTC.

This clonotype was counted between two and nine times. The gene calls are TRBV7-6 and TRBJ2-3; 7 nucleotides match TRBD1. CDR1 and CDR2 from the germline V gene are SGHVS and FNYEAQ. The V segment lost 6 bases and the J segment 2 bases; nucleotides outside the gene matches: 8. The CDR3 totals 15 residues. The CDR3 nucleotides are TGTGCCAGCAGTTCCGCCGGACAGGTCACAGATACGCAGTATTTT. Translating gives CASSSAGQVTDTQYF.

The chain has TRBV12-5 and TRBJ1-1, with no clear D. This CDR3 is built from 12 residues. The V and J ends lost 5 bases and 5 bases respectively, with 9 bases between them. Germline lookup yields CDR1 LGHNT and CDR2 FRNRAP. In nucleotides, the CDR3 is TGTGCTAGTGGTCTCCTTGGGACTGAAGCTTTCTTT. This sequence encodes CASGLLGTEAFF.

In its sample, this clonotype was seen many times. The CDR3 DNA sequence: TGTGCCAGTAGTCGTGCGAATTCACCCCTCCACTTT. Its protein is CASSRANSPLHF. This rearrangement joins TRBV19 to TRBJ1-6; D not certain. This CDR3 is built from 12 residues. The germline CDR1 and CDR2 sequences are LNHDA and SQIVND (reference sequence). Trimming removed 5 bases at V and 7 bases at J, with 6 bases between.

Note on this clonotype: A read error is possible here, since a much larger clone lies one base away. The chain recombines TRBV29-1 with TRBJ1-1, with D uncertain. Per germline, CDR1 SQVTM and CDR2 ANQGSEA. The length of the CDR3 is 13 residues. Trimming left V 4 bases short and J 7 bases short, with 16 bases between. Here the CDR3 DNA reads TGCAGCGTTGGGGCGGGGAGCGGGATTGAAGCTTTCTTT. It specifies CSVGAGSGIEAFF.

In this sample, this clonotype turned up many times. This chain links TRBV6-2 or TRBV6-3 with TRBJ2-3, with unresolved D. Per germline, CDR1 MNHEY and CDR2 SVGEGT. Trimming pared 3 bases from V and 4 bases from J, leaving 11 bases between. The CDR3 runs 14 residues. The chain's CDR3 is CASSYLNGPDTQYF. The CDR3, as DNA: TGTGCCAGCAGTTATCTGAACGGCCCAGATACGCAGTATTTT.

This clonotype came up many times. The chain couples TRBV24-1 to TRBJ2-1; tentatively, D is TRBD2 (6 bases). From germline, CDR1 is KGHDR and CDR2 SFDVKD. The ends were cut back, 3 bases at V and 12 bases at J, with 17 bases in the middle. This CDR3 contains 14 residues. The chain's CDR3 is CATSDMERAGLQFF. CDR3 nucleotides: TGTGCCACCAGTGATATGGAGAGGGCGGGGCTGCAGTTCTTC.